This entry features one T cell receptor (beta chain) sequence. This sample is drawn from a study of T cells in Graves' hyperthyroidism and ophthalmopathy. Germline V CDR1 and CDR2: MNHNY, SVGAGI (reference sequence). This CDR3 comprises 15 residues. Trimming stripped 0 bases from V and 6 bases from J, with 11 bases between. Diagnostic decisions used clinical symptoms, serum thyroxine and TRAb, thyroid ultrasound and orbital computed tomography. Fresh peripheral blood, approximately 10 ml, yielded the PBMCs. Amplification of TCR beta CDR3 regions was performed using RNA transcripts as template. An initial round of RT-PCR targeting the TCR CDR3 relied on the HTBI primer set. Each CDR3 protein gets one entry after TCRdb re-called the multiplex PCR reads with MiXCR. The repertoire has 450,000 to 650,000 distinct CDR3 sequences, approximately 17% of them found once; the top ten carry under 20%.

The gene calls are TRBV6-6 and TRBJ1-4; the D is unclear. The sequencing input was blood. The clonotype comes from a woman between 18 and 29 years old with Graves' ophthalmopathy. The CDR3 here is CASSYSTAVYEKLFF. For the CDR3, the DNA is TGTGCCAGCAGTTACTCGACGGCGGTTTATGAAAAACTGTTTTTT.